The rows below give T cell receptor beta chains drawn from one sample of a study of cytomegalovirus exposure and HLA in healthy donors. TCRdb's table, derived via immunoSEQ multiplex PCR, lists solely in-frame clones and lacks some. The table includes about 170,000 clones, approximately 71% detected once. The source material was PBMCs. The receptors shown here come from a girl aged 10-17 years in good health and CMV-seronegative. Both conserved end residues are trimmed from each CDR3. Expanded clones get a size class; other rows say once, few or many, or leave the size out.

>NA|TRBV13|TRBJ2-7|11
ASSPRQGYEQY
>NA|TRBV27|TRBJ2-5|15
ASSFRTSGGYQETQY
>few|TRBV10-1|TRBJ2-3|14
ASSESASGGAYTQY
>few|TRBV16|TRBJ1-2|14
ASSQTGTGWGGGYT
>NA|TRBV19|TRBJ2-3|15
ASSIPGLAGGTDTQY
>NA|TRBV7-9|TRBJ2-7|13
ASSTGLAGDYEQY
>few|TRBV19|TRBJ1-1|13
ASSRDRAENTEAF
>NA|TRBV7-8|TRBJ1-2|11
ASSLKVAYGYT
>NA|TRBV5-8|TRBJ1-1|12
ASSKPQANTEAF
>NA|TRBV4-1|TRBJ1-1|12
ASSQHQTNTEAF
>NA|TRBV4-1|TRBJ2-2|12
ASSPQINTGELF
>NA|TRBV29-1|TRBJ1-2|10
SVPTGMYGYT
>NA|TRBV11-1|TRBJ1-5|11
ASSLSPPEPQH
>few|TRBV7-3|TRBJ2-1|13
ASSLGRAAFYEQF
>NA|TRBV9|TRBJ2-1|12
ASSVGTSSNEQF
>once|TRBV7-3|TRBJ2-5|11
ASSLGGRETQY
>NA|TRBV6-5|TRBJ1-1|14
ASSFTGTAFIAEAF
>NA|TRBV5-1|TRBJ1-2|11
ASSLGGLDGYT
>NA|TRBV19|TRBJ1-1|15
ASISFRDTSMNTEAF
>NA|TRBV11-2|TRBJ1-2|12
ASSLDREDYGYT
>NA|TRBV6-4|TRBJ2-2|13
ASRVSEAAVGELF
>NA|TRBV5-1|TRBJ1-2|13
ASSSDRGYPHGYT
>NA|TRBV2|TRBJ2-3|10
ASSSQGAAGD
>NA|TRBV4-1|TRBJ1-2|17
ASSQESPSGDAYLSGYT
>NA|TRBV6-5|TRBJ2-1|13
ASSYWRGQGNEQF
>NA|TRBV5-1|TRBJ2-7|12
ASSLGGGRYEQY
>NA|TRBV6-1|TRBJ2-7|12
ASSEGQGAGEQY
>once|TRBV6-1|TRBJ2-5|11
ASILDRRGTQY
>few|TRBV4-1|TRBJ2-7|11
ASSQGVTYEQY
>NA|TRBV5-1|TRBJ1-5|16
ASSLGSWGDGINQPQH
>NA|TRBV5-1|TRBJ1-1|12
ASSSLIVNTEAF
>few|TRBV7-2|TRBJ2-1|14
ASSLLGGISYNEQF
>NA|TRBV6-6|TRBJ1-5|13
ASTLLDRGNQPQH
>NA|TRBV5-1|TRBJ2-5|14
ASSLHDPKEGSTQY
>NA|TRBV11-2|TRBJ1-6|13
ASSFQGARNSPLH
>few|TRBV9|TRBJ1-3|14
ASSFRDRAARNTIY
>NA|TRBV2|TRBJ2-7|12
ASNRGVTMYEQY
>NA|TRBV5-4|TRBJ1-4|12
ASSTTGGNEKLF
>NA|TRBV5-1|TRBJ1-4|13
ASSLTGDRNEKLF
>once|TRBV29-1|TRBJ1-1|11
SVEPGVGTEAF
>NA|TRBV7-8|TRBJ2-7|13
ASSLASRTGYEQY
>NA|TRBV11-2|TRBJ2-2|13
ASSRSGGGTGELF
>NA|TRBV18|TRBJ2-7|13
ASSPEDRGTYEQY
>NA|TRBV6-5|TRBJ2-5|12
ASSYSRVRETQY
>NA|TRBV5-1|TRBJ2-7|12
ASSSASGGYEQY
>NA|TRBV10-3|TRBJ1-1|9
AIGGGAEAF
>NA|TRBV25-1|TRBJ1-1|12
ASRQGGGLPEAF
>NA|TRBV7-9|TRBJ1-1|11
ASTTGVNTEAF
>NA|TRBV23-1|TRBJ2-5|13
ASSQRPGRGETQY